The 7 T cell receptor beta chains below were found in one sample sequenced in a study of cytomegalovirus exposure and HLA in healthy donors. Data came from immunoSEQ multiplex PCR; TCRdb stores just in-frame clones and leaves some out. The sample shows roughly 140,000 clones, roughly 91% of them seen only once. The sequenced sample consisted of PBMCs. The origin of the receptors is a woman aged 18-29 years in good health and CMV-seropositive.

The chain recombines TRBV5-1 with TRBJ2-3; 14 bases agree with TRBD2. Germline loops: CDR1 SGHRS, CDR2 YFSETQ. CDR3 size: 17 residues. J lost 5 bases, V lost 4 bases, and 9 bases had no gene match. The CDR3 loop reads CASSPTSGRATLDTQYF. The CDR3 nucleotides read TGCGCCAGCAGCCCGACTAGCGGGAGGGCGACATTAGATACGCAGTATTTT.

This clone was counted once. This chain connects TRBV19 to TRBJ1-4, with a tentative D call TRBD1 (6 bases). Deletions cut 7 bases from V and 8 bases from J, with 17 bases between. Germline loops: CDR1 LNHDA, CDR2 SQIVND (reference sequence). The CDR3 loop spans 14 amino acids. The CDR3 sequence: CASMMTGGVEKLFF. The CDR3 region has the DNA TGTGCCAGTATGATGACAGGCGGAGTGGAAAAACTGTTTTTT.

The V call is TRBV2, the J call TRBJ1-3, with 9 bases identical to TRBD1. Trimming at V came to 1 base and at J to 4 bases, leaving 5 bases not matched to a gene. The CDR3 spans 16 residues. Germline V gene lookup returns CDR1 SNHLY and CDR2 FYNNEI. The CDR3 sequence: CASSEGTGVSGNTIYF. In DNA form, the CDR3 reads TGTGCCAGCAGTGAAGGGACAGGGGTATCGGGAAACACCATATATTTT.

The CDR3 sequence: CSVRGLAGGDTGELFF. In nucleotides, the CDR3 is TGCAGCGTGAGGGGACTAGCGGGAGGCGACACCGGGGAGCTGTTTTTT. The chain is built from TRBV29-1 and TRBJ2-2; 15 bases line up with TRBD2. Trimming removed 6 bases from V and 3 bases from J; junction bases left unmatched: 5. Germline assignment: CDR1 SQVTM and CDR2 ANQGSEA. The CDR3 is 16 residues long.

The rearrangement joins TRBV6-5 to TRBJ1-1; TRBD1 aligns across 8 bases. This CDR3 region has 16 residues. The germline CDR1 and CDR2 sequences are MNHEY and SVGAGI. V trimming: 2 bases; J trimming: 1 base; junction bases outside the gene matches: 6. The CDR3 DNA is TGTGCCAGCAGTTACGAATGGACAGGGAGGAACACTGAAGCTTTCTTT. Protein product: CASSYEWTGRNTEAFF.

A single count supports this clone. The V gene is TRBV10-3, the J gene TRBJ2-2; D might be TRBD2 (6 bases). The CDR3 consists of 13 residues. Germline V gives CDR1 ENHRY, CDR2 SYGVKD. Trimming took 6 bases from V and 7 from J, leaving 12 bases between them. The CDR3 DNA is TGTGCCATCAGAGGAGGGGCTGGCGGGGAGCTGTTTTTT. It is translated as CAIRGGAGGELFF.

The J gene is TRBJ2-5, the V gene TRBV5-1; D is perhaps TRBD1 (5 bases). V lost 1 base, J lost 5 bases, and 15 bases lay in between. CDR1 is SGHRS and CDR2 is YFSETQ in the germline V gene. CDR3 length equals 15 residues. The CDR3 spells CASSLRGDRVETQYF. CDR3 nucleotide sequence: TGCGCCAGCAGCTTGAGGGGCGATAGGGTTGAGACCCAGTACTTC.